This is a list of T cell receptor beta chains from one sample in a study of cytomegalovirus exposure and HLA in healthy donors. Sequenced by immunoSEQ multiplex PCR; TCRdb stores in-frame clones only, minus some. The table shows 250,000 to 350,000 clones, with roughly 88% occurring only once. The source material was PBMCs. These receptors were collected from a man aged 35-49 years in good health and CMV-seropositive. The CDR3 runs from the conserved cysteine through the conserved F or W. The order of the fields is V gene, clone size, J gene, D gene, CDR3 DNA, CDR3 protein. D genes are given only for firm matches. The size entry is marked missing in some rows and otherwise reads once, few, many or a size class.

v_gene: TRBV6-5; abundance: NA; j_gene: TRBJ2-1; d_gene: TRBD1; CDR3nt: TGTGCCAGCACTCCGACAGGGTCGGGTGAGCAGTTCTTC; CDR3aa: CASTPTGSGEQFF
v_gene: TRBV4-2; abundance: few; j_gene: TRBJ1-1; d_gene: TRBD1; CDR3nt: TGTGCCAGCAGCCAACAGACAGGGGGGAACACTGAAGCTTTCTTT; CDR3aa: CASSQQTGGNTEAFF
v_gene: TRBV6-6; abundance: once; j_gene: TRBJ2-5; d_gene: NA; CDR3nt: TGTGCCAGCAGGGAGGGGTGGGAGACCCAGTACTTC; CDR3aa: CASREGWETQYF
v_gene: TRBV4-1; abundance: NA; j_gene: TRBJ2-5; d_gene: NA; CDR3nt: TGCGCCAGCAGCCAAGTTCTGTCAACCCGCCAGAGTCAGGCCCAGTACTTC; CDR3aa: CASSQVLSTRQSQAQYF
v_gene: TRBV28; abundance: NA; j_gene: TRBJ2-3; d_gene: NA; CDR3nt: TGTGCCAGCAGTTGGGGCGGTGTGCCAGATACGCAGTATTTT; CDR3aa: CASSWGGVPDTQYF
v_gene: TRBV29-1; abundance: NA; j_gene: TRBJ1-2; d_gene: TRBD1; CDR3nt: TGCAGCGTTGAACGTTCAGGGGGCTTGGATGGCTACACCTTC; CDR3aa: CSVERSGGLDGYTF
v_gene: TRBV27; abundance: NA; j_gene: TRBJ1-1; d_gene: NA; CDR3nt: TGTGCCAGCAGTTTATTTGGGGGGAACCCTGAAGCTTTCTTT; CDR3aa: CASSLFGGNPEAFF
v_gene: TRBV27; abundance: NA; j_gene: TRBJ2-1; d_gene: TRBD2; CDR3nt: TGTGCCAGCAGTTTATCGACCCGGGAGGCTAGCTCCTACAATGAGCAGTTCTTC; CDR3aa: CASSLSTREASSYNEQFF
v_gene: TRBV11-2; abundance: NA; j_gene: TRBJ1-2; d_gene: NA; CDR3nt: TGTGCCAGCAGCTTAGGAGATTATGGCTACACCTTC; CDR3aa: CASSLGDYGYTF
v_gene: TRBV19; abundance: NA; j_gene: TRBJ2-3; d_gene: TRBD1; CDR3nt: TGTGCCAGTAGTGGGAGGACAGGGAGCACAGATACGCAGTATTTT; CDR3aa: CASSGRTGSTDTQYF
v_gene: TRBV27; abundance: once; j_gene: TRBJ1-1; d_gene: NA; CDR3nt: TGTGCCAGCAGTTCATCCGGGGGATTGAACACTGAAGCTTTCTTT; CDR3aa: CASSSSGGLNTEAFF
v_gene: TRBV4-1; abundance: NA; j_gene: TRBJ2-3; d_gene: NA; CDR3nt: TGCGCCAGCAGCCGACAGAGCAGCACAGATACGCAGTATTTT; CDR3aa: CASSRQSSTDTQYF
v_gene: TRBV10-1; abundance: NA; j_gene: TRBJ2-1; d_gene: TRBD1; CDR3nt: TGCGCCAGCATGTGGGGACAGGTCGACAATGAGCAGTTCTTC; CDR3aa: CASMWGQVDNEQFF
v_gene: TRBV28; abundance: NA; j_gene: TRBJ1-2; d_gene: NA; CDR3nt: TGTGCCAGCATTACTCCGGGGGGGTCTCGCAATGGCTACACCTTC; CDR3aa: CASITPGGSRNGYTF
v_gene: TRBV19; abundance: NA; j_gene: TRBJ1-1; d_gene: NA; CDR3nt: TGTGCCAGTAGTATCGGGGGGGGCCACACTGAAGCTTTCTTT; CDR3aa: CASSIGGGHTEAFF
v_gene: TRBV5-1; abundance: NA; j_gene: TRBJ1-2; d_gene: NA; CDR3nt: TGCGCCAGCGGGGACGGGGGGGGCTATGGCTACACCTTC; CDR3aa: CASGDGGGYGYTF
v_gene: TRBV28; abundance: NA; j_gene: TRBJ2-7; d_gene: TRBD1; CDR3nt: TGTGCCAGCACCTCCGGGACAGGCCGATACGAGCAGTACTTC; CDR3aa: CASTSGTGRYEQYF
v_gene: TRBV11-2; abundance: NA; j_gene: TRBJ2-7; d_gene: TRBD1; CDR3nt: TGTGCCAGCAGCTTAGAGACAGGGTTCTACTTTCCCTACGAGCAGTACTTC; CDR3aa: CASSLETGFYFPYEQYF